Frequency places the clone carrying this T cell receptor (beta chain) as medium-sized. Its antigen remains unknown. Read coverage stops 3 residues before the CDR3 terminus; the germline J gene supplies the remainder. This sample was taken from a study of T cell clonality in common variable immunodeficiency. Study results and caveats: In common variable immunodeficiency, TCR beta chains reportedly carried fewer deletions and N-nucleotide insertions.

The CDR3 is 14 residues long. The ends were cut back, 1 base at V and 0 bases at J, with 7 bases in the middle. In germline, CDR1 is SGHDT, CDR2 YYEEEE. Here immunoSEQ multiplex PCR was the method, and the copy in TCRdb shows in-frame clones only, minus some. This sample's table has several thousand clones. The clonotype comes from a human donor with common variable immunodeficiency. Sequencing was done on a sample of peripheral blood mononuclear cells. The rearrangement links TRBV5-6 to TRBJ1-2, with D perhaps TRBD1 (5 bases). CDR3 bases read: TGTGCCAGCAGCTTGCAGGGAGCTAACTATGGC. It encodes CASSLQGANYG. The whole CDR3 sequence reads CASSLQGANYGYTF. Based on the CDR3 plus reference TRBV5-6 and TRBJ1-2, the full variable domain is DAGVTQSPTHLIKTRGQQVTLRCSPKSGHDTVSWYQQALGQGPQFIFQYYEEEERQRGNFPDRFSGHQFPNYSSELNVNALLLGDSALYLCASSLQGANYGYTFGSGTRLTVV.